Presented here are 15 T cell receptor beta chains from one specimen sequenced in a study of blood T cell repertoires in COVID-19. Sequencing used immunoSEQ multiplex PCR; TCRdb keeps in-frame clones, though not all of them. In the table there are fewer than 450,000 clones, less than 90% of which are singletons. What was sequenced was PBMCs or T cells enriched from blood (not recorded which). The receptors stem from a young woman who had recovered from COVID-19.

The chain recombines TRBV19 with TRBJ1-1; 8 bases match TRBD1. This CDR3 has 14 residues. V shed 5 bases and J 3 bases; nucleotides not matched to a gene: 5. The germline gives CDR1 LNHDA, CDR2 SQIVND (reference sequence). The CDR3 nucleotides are TGTGCCAGTAGTGGACAGGGATGGGACACTGAAGCTTTCTTT. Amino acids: CASSGQGWDTEAFF.

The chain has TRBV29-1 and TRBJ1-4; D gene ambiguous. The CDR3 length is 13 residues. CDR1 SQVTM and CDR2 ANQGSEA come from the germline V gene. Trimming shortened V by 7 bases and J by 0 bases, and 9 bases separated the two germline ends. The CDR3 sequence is CSAWAATNEKLFF. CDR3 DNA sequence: TGCAGCGCATGGGCTGCAACTAATGAAAAACTGTTTTTT. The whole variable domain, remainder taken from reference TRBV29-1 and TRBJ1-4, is SAVISQKPSRDICQRGTSLTIQCQVDSQVTMMFWYRQQPGQSLTLIATANQGSEATYESGFVIDKFPISRPNLTFSTLTVSNMSPEDSSIYLCSAWAATNEKLFFGSGTQLSVL.

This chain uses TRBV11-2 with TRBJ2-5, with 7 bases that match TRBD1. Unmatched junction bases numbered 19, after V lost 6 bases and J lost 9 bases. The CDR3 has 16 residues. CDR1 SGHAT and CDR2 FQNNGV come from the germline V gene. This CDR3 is CASSNTDRDPAKAQYF. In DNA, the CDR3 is TGTGCCAGCAGTAATACCGACAGGGACCCCGCTAAGGCCCAGTACTTC. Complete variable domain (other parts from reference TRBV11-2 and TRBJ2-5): EAGVAQSPRYKIIEKRQSVAFWCNPISGHATLYWYQQILGQGPKLLIQFQNNGVVDDSQLPKDRFSAERLKGVDSTLKIQPAKLEDSAVYLCASSNTDRDPAKAQYFGPGTRLLVL.

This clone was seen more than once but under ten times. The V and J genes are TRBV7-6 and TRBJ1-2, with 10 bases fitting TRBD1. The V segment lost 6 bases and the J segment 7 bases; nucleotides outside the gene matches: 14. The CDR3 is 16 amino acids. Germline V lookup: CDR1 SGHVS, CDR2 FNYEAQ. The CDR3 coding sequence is TGTGCCAGCAGTTCCGGGACAGGGGTTTTGGCTGGTGGCTACACCTTC. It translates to CASSSGTGVLAGGYTF.

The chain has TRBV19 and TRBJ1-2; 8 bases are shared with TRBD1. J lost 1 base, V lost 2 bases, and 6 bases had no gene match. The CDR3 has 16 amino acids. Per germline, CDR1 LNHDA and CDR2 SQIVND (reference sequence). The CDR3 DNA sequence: TGTGCCAGTAGTATATACCAGGGGGCTGATAACTATGGCTACACCTTC. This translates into CASSIYQGADNYGYTF.

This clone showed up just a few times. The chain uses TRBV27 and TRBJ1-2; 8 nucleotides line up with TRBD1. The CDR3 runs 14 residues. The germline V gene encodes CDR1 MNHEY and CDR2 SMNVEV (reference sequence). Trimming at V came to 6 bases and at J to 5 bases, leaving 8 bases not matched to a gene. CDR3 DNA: TGTGCCAGCAGCCCCGGACAGGGAAGGTATGGCTACACCTTC. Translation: CASSPGQGRYGYTF.

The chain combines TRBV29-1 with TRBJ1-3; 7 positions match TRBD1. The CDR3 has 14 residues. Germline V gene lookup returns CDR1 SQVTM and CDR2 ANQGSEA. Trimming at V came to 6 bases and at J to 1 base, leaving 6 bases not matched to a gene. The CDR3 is CSVMGQHSGNTIYF. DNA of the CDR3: TGCAGCGTCATGGGACAGCATTCTGGAAACACCATATATTTT.

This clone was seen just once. CDR3: CASARNQGGRLRYEQYF. The CDR3 region has the DNA TGTGCCAGCGCAAGGAACCAAGGGGGCAGGTTACGCTACGAGCAGTACTTC. The rearrangement uses TRBV6-7 and TRBJ2-7, with 7 nucleotides matching TRBD1. TRBV6-7 carries the ORF label, with uncertain function. The CDR3 runs to 17 residues. Trimming at V came to 8 bases and at J to 3 bases, leaving 19 bases not matched to a gene.

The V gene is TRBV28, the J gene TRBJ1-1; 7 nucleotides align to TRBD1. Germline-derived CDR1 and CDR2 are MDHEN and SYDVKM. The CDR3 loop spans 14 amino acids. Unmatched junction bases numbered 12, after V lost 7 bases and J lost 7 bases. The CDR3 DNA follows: TGTGCCAGCAACCCTCCGGGACAGCCCGTTGAAGCTTTCTTT. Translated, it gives CASNPPGQPVEAFF.

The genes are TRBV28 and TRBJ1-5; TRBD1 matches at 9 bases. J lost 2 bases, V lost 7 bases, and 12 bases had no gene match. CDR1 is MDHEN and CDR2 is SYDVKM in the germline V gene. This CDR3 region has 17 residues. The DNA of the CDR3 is TGTGCCAGCACTCCGACAGGGGGGGAGAGCGGCAATCAGCCCCAGCATTTT. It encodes CASTPTGGESGNQPQHF.

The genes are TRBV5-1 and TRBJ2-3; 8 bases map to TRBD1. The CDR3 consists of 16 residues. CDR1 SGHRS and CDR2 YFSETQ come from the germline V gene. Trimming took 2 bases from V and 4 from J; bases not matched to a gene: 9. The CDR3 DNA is TGCGCCAGCAGCTTCGGACAGGGAATTAAAGCAGATACGCAGTATTTT. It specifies CASSFGQGIKADTQYF. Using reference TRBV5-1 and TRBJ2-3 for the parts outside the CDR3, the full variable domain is KAGVTQTPRYLIKTRGQQVTLSCSPISGHRSVSWYQQTPGQGLQFLFEYFSETQRNKGNFPGRFSGRQFSNSRSEMNVSTLELGDSALYLCASSFGQGIKADTQYFGPGTRLTVL.

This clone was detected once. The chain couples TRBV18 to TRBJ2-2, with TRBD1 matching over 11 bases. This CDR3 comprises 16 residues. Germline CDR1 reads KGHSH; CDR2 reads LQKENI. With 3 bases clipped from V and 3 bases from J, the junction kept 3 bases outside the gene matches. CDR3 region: CASSPRTGGDTGELFF. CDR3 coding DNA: TGTGCCAGCTCACCTCGGACAGGGGGCGACACCGGGGAGCTGTTTTTT.

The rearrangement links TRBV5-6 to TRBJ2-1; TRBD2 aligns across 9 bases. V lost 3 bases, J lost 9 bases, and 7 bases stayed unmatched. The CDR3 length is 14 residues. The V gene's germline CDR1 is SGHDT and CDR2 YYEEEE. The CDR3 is CASSSGTSLVEQFF. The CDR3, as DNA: TGTGCCAGCAGCTCCGGGACTAGCCTGGTTGAGCAGTTCTTC.

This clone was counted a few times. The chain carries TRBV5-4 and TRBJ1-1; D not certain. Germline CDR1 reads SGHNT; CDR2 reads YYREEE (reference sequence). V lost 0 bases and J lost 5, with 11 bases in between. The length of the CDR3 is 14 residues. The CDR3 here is CASSLDPTGTEAFF. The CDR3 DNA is TGTGCCAGCAGCTTGGACCCGACGGGGACTGAAGCTTTCTTT.

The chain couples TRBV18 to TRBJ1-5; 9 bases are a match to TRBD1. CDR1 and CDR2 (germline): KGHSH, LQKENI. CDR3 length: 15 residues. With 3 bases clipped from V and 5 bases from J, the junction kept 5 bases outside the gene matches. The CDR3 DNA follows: TGTGCCAGCTCACCGGGACAGGGAGGGTATCAGCCCCAGCATTTT. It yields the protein CASSPGQGGYQPQHF.